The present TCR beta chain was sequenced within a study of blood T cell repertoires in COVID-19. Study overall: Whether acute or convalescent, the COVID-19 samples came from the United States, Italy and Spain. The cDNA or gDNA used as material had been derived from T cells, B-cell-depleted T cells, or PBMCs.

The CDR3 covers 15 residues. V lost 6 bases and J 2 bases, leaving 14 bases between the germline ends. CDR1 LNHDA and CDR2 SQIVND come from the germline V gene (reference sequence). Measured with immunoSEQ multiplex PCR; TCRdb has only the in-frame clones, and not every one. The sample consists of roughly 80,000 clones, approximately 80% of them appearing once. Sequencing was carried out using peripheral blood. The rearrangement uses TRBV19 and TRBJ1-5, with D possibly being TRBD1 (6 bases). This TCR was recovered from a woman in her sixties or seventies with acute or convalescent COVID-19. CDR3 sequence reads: CASSTGGPGNQPQHF. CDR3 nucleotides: TGTGCCAGTAGCACCGGGGGGCCTGGCAATCAGCCCCAGCATTTT.